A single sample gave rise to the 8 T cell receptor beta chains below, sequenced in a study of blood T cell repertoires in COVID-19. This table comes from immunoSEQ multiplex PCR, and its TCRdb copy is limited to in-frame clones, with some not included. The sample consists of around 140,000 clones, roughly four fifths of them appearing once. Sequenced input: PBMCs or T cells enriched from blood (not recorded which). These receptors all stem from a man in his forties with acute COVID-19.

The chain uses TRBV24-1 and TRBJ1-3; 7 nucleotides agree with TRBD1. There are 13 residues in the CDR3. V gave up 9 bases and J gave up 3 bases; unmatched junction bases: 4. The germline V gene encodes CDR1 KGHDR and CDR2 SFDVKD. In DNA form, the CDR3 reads TGTGCCACCGAGGGGGCGGATGGAAACACCATATATTTT. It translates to CATEGADGNTIYF.

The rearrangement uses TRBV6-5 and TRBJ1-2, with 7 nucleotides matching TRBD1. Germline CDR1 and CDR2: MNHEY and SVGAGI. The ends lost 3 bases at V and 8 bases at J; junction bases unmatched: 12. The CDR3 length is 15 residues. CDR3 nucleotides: TGTGCCAGCAGTTATAGTCCCCAGGGGGGCCAAGGCTACACCTTC. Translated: CASSYSPQGGQGYTF.

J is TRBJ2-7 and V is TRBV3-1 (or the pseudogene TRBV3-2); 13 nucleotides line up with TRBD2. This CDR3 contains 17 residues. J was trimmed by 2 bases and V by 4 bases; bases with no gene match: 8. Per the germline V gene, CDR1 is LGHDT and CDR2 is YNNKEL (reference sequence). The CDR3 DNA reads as TGTGCCAGCAGCCCGGGACTAGCGGGACCCATGGCCTACGAGCAGTACTTC. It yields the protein CASSPGLAGPMAYEQYF.

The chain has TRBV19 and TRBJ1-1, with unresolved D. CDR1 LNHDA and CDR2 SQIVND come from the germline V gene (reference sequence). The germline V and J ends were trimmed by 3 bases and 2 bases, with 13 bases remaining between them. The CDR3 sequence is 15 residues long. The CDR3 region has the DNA TGTGCCAGTAGTATGTATTGGCCGATTAACACTGAAGCTTTCTTT. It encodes CASSMYWPINTEAFF.

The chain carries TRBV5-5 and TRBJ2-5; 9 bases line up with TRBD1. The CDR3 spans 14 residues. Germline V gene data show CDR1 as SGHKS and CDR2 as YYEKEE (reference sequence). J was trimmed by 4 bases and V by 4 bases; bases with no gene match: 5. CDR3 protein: CASSQDRGRETQYF. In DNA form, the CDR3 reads TGTGCCAGCAGCCAGGACAGGGGTAGAGAGACCCAGTACTTC.

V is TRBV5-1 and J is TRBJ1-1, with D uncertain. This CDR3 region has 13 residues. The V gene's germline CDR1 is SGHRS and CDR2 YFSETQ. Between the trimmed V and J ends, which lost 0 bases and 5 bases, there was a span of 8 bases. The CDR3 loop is CASSLGGPTEAFF. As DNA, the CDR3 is TGCGCCAGCAGCTTGGGAGGGCCGACTGAAGCTTTCTTT.

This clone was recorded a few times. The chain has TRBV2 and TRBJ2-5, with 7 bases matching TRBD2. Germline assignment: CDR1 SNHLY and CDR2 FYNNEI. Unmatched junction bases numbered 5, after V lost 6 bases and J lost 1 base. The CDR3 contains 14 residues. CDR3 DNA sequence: TGTGCCAGCAGCTCTGCGGGGGTCCAAGAGACCCAGTACTTC. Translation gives CASSSAGVQETQYF.

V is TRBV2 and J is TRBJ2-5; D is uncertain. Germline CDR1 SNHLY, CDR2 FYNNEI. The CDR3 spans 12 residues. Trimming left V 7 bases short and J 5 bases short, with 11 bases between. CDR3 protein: CASTIQRETQYF. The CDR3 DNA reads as TGTGCCAGCACCATCCAGAGGGAGACCCAGTACTTC.